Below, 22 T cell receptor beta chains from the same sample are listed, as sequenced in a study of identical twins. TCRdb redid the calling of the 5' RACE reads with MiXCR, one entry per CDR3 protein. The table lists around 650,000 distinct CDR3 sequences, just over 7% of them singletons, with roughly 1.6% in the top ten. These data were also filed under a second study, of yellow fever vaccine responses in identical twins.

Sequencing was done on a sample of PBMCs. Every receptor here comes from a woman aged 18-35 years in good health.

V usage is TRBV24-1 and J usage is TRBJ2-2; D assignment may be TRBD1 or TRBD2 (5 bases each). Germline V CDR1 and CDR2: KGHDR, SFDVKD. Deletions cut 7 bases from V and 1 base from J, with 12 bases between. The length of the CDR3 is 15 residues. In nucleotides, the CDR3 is TGTGCCACCAGACGAAGTGGGGGGAACACCGGGGAGCTGTTTTTT. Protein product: CATRRSGGNTGELFF.

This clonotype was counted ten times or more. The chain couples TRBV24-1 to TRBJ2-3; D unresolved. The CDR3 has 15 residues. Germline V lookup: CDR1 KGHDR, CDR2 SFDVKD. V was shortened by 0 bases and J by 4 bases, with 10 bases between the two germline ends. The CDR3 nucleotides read TGTGCCACCAGTGATTTGAAAGGACCATCAGATACGCAGTATTTT. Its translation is CATSDLKGPSDTQYF.

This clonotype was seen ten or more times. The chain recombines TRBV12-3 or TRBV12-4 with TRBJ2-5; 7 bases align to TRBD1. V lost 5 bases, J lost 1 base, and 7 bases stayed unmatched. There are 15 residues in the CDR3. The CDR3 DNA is TGTGCCAGCAGTCCCGAAAGGGACAGCCAAGAGACCCAGTACTTC. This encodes CASSPERDSQETQYF.

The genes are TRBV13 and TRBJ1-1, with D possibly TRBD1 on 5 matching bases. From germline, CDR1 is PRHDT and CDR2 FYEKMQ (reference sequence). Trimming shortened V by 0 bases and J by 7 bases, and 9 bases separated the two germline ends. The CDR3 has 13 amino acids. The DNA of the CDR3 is TGTGCCAGCAGCTTAGGACAGGAACGTGAAGCTTTCTTT. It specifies CASSLGQEREAFF.

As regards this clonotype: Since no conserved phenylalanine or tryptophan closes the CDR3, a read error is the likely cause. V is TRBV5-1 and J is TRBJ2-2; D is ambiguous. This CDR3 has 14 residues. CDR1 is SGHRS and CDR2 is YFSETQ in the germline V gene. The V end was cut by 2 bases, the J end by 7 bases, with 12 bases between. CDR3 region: CASSLGSTSGELFS. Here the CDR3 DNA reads TGCGCCAGCAGCTTAGGGTCCACCAGCGGGGAGCTGTTTTCT.

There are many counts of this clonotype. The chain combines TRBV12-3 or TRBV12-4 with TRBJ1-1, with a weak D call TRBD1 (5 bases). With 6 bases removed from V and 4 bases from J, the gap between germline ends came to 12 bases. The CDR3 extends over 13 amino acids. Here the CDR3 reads CASSDRVGTEAFF. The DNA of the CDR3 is TGTGCCAGCAGCGACAGAGTTGGCACTGAAGCTTTCTTT.

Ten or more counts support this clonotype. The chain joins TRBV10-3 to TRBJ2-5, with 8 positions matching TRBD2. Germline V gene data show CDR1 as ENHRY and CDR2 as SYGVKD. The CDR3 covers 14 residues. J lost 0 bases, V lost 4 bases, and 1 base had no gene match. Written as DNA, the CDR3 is TGTGCCATCAGTGGCGGGAGGTACCAAGAGACCCAGTACTTC. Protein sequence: CAISGGRYQETQYF.

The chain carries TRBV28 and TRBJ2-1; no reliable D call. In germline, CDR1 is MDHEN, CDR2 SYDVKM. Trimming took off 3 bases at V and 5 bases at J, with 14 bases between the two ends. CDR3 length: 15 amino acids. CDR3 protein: CASSFRLAVDNEQFF. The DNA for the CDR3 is TGTGCCAGCAGTTTTCGTTTGGCGGTGGACAATGAGCAGTTCTTC.

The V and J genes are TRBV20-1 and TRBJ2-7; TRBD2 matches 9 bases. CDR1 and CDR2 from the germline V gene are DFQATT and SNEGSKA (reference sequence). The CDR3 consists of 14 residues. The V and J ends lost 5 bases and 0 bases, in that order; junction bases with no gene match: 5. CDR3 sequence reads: CSAQAGGNSYEQYF. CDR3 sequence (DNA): TGCAGTGCTCAAGCGGGGGGAAACTCCTACGAGCAGTACTTC.

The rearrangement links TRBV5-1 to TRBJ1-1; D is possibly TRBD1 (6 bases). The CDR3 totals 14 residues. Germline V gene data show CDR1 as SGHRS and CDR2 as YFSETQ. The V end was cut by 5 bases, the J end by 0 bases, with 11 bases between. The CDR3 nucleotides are TGCGCCAGCAGGATCGGACAGATGAACACTGAAGCTTTCTTT. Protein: CASRIGQMNTEAFF.

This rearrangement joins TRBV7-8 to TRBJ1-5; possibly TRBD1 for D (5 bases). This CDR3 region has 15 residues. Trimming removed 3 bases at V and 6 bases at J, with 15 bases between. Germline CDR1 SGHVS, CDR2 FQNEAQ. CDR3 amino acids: CASSFAQGASQPQHF. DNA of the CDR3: TGTGCCAGCAGCTTTGCGCAGGGTGCCAGTCAGCCCCAGCATTTT. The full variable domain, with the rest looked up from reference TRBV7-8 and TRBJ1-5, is GAGVSQSPRYKVAKRGQDVALRCDPISGHVSLFWYQQALGQGPEFLTYFQNEAQLDKSGLPSDRFFAERPEGSVSTLKIQRTQQEDSAVYLCASSFAQGASQPQHFGDGTRLSIL.

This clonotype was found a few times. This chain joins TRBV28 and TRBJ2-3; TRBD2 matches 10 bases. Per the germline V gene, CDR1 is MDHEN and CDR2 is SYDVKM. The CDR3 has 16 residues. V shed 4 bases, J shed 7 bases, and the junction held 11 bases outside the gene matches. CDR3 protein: CASSSASGGTSYTQYF. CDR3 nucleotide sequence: TGTGCCAGCAGTTCAGCTAGCGGGGGAACGTCGTATACGCAGTATTTT.

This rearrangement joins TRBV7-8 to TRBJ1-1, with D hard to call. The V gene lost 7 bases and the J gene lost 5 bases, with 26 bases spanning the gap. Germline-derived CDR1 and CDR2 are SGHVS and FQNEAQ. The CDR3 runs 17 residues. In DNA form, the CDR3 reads TGTGCCAGCACCCCTCAAGGGTCGCCACCCCGGGGAACTGAAGCTTTCTTT. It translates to CASTPQGSPPRGTEAFF.

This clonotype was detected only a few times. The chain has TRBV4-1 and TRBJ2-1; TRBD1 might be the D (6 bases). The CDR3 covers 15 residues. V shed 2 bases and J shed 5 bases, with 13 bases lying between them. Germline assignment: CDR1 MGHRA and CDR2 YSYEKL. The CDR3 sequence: CASSQPKTGNNEQFF. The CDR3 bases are TGCGCCAGCAGCCAACCCAAAACAGGGAACAATGAGCAGTTCTTC.

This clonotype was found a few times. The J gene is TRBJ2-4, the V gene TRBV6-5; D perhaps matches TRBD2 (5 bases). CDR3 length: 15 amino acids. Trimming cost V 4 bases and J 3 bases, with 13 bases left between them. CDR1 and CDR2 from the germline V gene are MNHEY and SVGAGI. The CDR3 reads CASSSLGGFKNIQYF. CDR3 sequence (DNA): TGTGCCAGCAGTTCCCTCGGCGGGTTCAAAAACATTCAGTACTTC.

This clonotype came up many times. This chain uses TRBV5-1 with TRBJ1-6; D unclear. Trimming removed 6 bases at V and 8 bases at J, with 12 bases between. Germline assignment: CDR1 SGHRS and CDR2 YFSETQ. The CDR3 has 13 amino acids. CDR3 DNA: TGCGCCAGCACCACCAGTCAGGATTCACCCCTCCACTTT. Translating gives CASTTSQDSPLHF.

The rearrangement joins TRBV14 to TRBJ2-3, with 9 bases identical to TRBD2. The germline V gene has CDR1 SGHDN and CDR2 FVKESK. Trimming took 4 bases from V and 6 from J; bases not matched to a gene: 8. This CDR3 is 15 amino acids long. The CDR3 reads CASSRLAGLGDTQYF. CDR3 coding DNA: TGTGCCAGCAGCCGTCTAGCGGGATTAGGGGATACGCAGTATTTT.

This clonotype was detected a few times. CDR3: CASSASRVGNEQFF. CDR3 DNA sequence: TGTGCCAGCAGTGCCAGCCGGGTGGGCAATGAGCAGTTCTTC. The gene calls are TRBV6-1 and TRBJ2-1; D gene uncertain. This CDR3 comprises 14 residues. Trimming took off 4 bases at V and 6 bases at J, with 13 bases between the two ends. Germline V lookup: CDR1 MNHNS, CDR2 SASEGT.

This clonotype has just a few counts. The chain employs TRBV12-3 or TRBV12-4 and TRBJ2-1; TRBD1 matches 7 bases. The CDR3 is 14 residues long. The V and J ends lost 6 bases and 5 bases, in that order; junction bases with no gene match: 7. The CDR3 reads CASSIDRVDNEQFF. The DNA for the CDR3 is TGTGCCAGCAGCATTGACAGGGTGGACAATGAGCAGTTCTTC.

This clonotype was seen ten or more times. In DNA form, the CDR3 reads TGCGCCAGCAGCTTTAGGACAAAATATAGCAATCAGCCCCAGCATTTT. Protein sequence: CASSFRTKYSNQPQHF. This chain connects TRBV5-1 to TRBJ1-5; D perhaps matches TRBD1 (5 bases). CDR3 length equals 16 residues. V was trimmed by 2 bases and J by 0 bases, leaving 12 bases between them. The V gene's germline CDR1 is SGHRS and CDR2 YFSETQ.

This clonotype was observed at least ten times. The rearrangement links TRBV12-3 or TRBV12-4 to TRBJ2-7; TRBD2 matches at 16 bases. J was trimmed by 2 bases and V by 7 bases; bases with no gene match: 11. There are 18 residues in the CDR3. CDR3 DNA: TGTGCCAGCACCAAAACCCCGGGACTAGCGGGAGGGACCTACGAGCAGTACTTC. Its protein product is CASTKTPGLAGGTYEQYF.

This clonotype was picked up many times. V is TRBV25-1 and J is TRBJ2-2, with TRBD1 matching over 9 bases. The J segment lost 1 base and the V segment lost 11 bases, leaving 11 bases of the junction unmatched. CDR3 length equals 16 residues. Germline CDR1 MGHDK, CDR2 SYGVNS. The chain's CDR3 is CASREDRGKNTGELFF. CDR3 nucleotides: TGTGCCTCGAGGGAGGACAGGGGAAAGAACACCGGGGAGCTGTTTTTT.